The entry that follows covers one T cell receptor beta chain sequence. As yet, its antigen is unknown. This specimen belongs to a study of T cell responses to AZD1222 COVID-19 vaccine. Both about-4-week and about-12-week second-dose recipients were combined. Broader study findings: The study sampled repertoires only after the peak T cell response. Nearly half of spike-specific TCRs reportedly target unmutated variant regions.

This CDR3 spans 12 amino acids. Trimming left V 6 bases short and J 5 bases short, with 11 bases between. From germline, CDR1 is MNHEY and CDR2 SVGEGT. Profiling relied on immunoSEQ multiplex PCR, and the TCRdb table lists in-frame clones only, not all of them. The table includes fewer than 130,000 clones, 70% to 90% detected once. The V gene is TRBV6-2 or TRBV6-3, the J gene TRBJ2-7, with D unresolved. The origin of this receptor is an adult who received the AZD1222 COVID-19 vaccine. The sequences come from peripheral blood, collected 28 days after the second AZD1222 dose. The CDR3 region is CASSPAGHEQYF. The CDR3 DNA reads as TGTGCCAGCAGCCCCGCCGGGCACGAGCAGTACTTC.